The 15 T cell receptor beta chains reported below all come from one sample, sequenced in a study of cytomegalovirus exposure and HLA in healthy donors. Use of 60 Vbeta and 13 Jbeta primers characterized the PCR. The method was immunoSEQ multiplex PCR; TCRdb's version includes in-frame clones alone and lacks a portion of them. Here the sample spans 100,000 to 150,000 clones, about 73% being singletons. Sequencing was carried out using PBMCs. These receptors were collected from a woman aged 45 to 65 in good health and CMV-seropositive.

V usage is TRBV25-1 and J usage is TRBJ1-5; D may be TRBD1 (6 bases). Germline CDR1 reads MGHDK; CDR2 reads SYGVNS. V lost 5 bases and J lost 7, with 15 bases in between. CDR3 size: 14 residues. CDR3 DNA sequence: TGTGCCAGCAGTAACTTGGACAGCGGACAGCCCCAGCATTTT. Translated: CASSNLDSGQPQHF.

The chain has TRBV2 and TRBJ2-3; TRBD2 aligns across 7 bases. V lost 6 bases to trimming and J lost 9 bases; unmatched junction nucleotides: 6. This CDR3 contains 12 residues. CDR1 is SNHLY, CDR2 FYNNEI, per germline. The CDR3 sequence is CASRGEGNTQYF. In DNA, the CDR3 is TGTGCCAGCAGGGGGGAGGGAAACACGCAGTATTTT.

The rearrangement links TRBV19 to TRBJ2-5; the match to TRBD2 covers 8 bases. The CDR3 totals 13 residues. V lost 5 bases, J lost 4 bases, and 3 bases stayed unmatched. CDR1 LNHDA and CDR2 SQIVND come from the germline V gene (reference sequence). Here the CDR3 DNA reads TGTGCCAGTAGTTTCGGACTAGCAGAGACCCAGTACTTC. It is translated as CASSFGLAETQYF.

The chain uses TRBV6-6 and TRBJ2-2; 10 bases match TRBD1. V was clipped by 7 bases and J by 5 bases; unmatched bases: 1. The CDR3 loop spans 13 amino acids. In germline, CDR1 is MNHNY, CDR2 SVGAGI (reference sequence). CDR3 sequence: CASTGQGTGELFF. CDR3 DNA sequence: TGTGCCAGCACGGGACAGGGGACCGGGGAGCTGTTTTTT.

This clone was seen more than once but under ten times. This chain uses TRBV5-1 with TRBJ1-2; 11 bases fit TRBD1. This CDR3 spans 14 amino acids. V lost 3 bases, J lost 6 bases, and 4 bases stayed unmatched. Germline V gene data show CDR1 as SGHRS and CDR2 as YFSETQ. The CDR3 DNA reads TGCGCCAGCAGCTACGGACAGGGGGCGAATGGCTACACCTTC. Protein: CASSYGQGANGYTF.

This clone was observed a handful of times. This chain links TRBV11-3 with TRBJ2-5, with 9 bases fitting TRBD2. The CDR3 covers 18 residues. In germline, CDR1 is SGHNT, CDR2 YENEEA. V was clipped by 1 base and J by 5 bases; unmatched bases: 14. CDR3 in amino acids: CASSLGLTAGGPGETQYF. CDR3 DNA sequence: TGTGCCAGCAGCTTAGGGCTCACTGCGGGGGGGCCCGGGGAGACCCAGTACTTC. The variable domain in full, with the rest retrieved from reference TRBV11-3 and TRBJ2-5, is EAGVVQSPRYKIIEKKQPVAFWCNPISGHNTLYWYLQNLGQGPELLIRYENEEAVDDSQLPKDRFSAERLKGVDSTLKIQPAELGDSAVYLCASSLGLTAGGPGETQYFGPGTRLLVL.

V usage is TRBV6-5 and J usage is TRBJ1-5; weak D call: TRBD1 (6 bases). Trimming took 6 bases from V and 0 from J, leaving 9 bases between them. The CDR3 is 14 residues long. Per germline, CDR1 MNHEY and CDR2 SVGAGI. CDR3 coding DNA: TGTGCCAGCAGCGGACAGTATAGCAATCAGCCCCAGCATTTT. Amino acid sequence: CASSGQYSNQPQHF.

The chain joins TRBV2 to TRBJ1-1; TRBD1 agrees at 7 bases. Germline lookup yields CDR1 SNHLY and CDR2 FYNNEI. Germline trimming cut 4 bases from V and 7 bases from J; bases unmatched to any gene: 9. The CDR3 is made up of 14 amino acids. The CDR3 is CASSGDGGTVEAFF. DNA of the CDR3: TGTGCCAGCAGTGGGGATGGAGGGACAGTTGAAGCTTTCTTT.

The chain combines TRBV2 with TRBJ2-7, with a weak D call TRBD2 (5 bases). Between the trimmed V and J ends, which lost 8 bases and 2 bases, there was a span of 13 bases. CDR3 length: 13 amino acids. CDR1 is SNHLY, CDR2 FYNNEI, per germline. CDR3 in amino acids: CASQFDGAYEQYF. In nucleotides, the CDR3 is TGTGCCAGCCAATTCGACGGGGCCTACGAGCAGTACTTC. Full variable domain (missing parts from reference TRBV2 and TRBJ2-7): EPEVTQTPSHQVTQMGQEVILRCVPISNHLYFYWYRQILGQKVEFLVSFYNNEISEKSEIFDDQFSVERPDGSNFTLKIRSTKLEDSAMYFCASQFDGAYEQYFGPGTRLTVT.

CDR3 sequence: CASSQGPPGQGFSPYNSPLHF. CDR3 in DNA: TGCGCCAGCAGCCAAGGGCCCCCGGGACAGGGTTTTAGCCCCTATAATTCACCCCTCCACTTT. The V call is TRBV4-1, the J call TRBJ1-6, with TRBD1 matching 9 bases. The CDR3 is made up of 21 amino acids. Trimming took 1 base from V and 2 from J; bases not matched to a gene: 15. Germline CDR1 and CDR2: MGHRA and YSYEKL.

The CDR3 sequence: CASSSRTGGYGYTF. The CDR3 region has the DNA TGTGCCAGCAGCAGCAGAACAGGGGGCTATGGCTACACCTTC. The V gene is TRBV7-2, the J gene TRBJ1-2; 8 bases agree with TRBD1. Germline loops: CDR1 SGHTA, CDR2 FQGNSA. CDR3 length: 14 amino acids. The V segment lost 5 bases and the J segment 4 bases; nucleotides outside the gene matches: 6.

The CDR3 is CASGPGQRIQPQHF. The CDR3, as DNA: TGTGCCAGCGGGCCGGGACAACGGATCCAGCCCCAGCATTTT. V and J are TRBV2 and TRBJ1-5; D might be TRBD1 (6 bases). The germline V gene has CDR1 SNHLY and CDR2 FYNNEI. Trimming took off 8 bases at V and 7 bases at J, with 18 bases between the two ends. CDR3 length: 14 residues. Based on the CDR3 plus reference TRBV2 and TRBJ1-5, the full variable domain is EPEVTQTPSHQVTQMGQEVILRCVPISNHLYFYWYRQILGQKVEFLVSFYNNEISEKSEIFDDQFSVERPDGSNFTLKIRSTKLEDSAMYFCASGPGQRIQPQHFGDGTRLSIL.

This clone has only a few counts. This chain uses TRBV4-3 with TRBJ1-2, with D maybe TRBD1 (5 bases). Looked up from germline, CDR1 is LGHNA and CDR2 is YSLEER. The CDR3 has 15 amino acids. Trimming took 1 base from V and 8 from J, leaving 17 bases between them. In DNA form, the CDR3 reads TGCGCCAGCAGCCAAGCCGGGACTCCAGAGGGGGGCTACACCTTC. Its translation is CASSQAGTPEGGYTF.

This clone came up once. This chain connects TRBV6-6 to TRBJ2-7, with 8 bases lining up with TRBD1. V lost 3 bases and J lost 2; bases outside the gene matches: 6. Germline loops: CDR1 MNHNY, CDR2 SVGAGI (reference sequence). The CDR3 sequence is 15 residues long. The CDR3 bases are TGTGCCAGCAGTTATTTGCCAGGGGGCCCCTACGAGCAGTACTTC. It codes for CASSYLPGGPYEQYF.

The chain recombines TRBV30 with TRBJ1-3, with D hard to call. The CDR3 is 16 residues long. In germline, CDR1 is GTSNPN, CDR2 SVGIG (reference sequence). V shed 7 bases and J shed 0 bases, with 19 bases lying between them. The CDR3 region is CASTNPTESSGNTIYF. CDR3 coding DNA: TGTGCCTCAACTAACCCGACGGAGAGCTCTGGAAACACCATATATTTT.